This entry lists 31 T cell receptor beta chains sequenced from one sample in a study of T cell repertoires in cytomegalovirus infection. One entry per CDR3 protein results from TCRdb running MiXCR on the reads. There are around 100,000 distinct CDR3 sequences in the sample; roughly a tenth occur only once, and roughly 31% lies in the top ten. These receptors have no identified antigens. The specimen sequenced was PBMCs, sequenced either directly or after in vitro stimulation (not recorded which). These receptors all come from a human donor in good health (CMV status not recorded). Some clones in this sample may be carry-over from other donors' samples.

There are many counts of this clonotype. The chain has TRBV7-8 and TRBJ2-7; TRBD1 aligns across 9 bases. Looked up from germline, CDR1 is SGHVS and CDR2 is FQNEAQ. With V trimmed by 5 bases and J by 0 bases, 20 bases remained unmatched. CDR3 length: 20 residues. CDR3 bases: TGTGCCAGCAGCCCCCTCGGGACAGGGATAGCGGAGCCGAGCTCCTACGAGCAGTACTTC. Protein product: CASSPLGTGIAEPSSYEQYF.

The genes are TRBV20-1 and TRBJ2-3; the D call may be TRBD1 or TRBD2 (7 bases each). The germline V gene has CDR1 DFQATT and CDR2 SNEGSKA (reference sequence). The CDR3 covers 11 residues. The ends were cut back, 6 bases at V and 11 bases at J, with 15 bases in the middle. The CDR3: CSADQGGGQYF. In DNA form, the CDR3 reads TGCAGTGCCGACCAGGGGGGGGGGCAGTATTTT.

Only a few counts were recorded for this clonotype. The chain combines TRBV14 with TRBJ2-5; D remains unclear. This CDR3 region has 14 residues. Germline V gives CDR1 SGHDN, CDR2 FVKESK. Trimming pared 3 bases from V and 0 bases from J, leaving 8 bases between. The chain's CDR3 is CASSHRDYQETQYF. CDR3 bases: TGTGCCAGCAGCCACCGTGACTACCAAGAGACCCAGTACTTC.

The chain joins TRBV25-1 to TRBJ1-1, with 7 bases matching TRBD1. The CDR3 consists of 14 residues. Per the germline V gene, CDR1 is MGHDK and CDR2 is SYGVNS. J gave up 6 bases and V 4 bases, and 8 bases lay outside the gene matches. DNA for the CDR3: TGTGCCAGCAGTGGACCACAGGGGACTTCTGAAGCTTTCTTT. It specifies CASSGPQGTSEAFF.

In this sample, this clonotype turned up many times. This CDR3 reads CASSLGQGASDTQYF. The CDR3, as DNA: TGTGCCAGCAGCTTGGGACAGGGGGCTTCGGATACGCAGTATTTT. The chain is built from TRBV7-2 and TRBJ2-3; TRBD1 agrees at 12 bases. J was trimmed by 6 bases and V by 3 bases; bases with no gene match: 4. Germline values: CDR1 SGHTA, CDR2 FQGNSA. The CDR3 has 15 amino acids. Drawing the rest from reference TRBV7-2 and TRBJ2-3, the complete variable domain is GAGVSQSPSNKVTEKGKDVELRCDPISGHTALYWYRQSLGQGLEFLIYFQGNSAPDKSGLPSDRFSAERTGGSVSTLTIQRTQQEDSAVYLCASSLGQGASDTQYFGPGTRLTVL.

Only a few counts were recorded for this clonotype. This rearrangement joins TRBV2 to TRBJ2-5; no reliable D call. The CDR3 is made up of 11 amino acids. CDR1 and CDR2 (germline): SNHLY, FYNNEI. Trimming stripped 7 bases from V and 4 bases from J, with 7 bases between. DNA of the CDR3: TGTGCCAGCACTATGTCAGAGACCCAGTACTTC. Its protein product is CASTMSETQYF.

V usage is TRBV7-8 and J usage is TRBJ2-1; D gene unclear. Germline V CDR1 and CDR2: SGHVS, FQNEAQ. Trimming removed 0 bases at V and 0 bases at J, with 15 bases between. The CDR3 is 18 amino acids. For the CDR3, the DNA is TGTGCCAGCAGCTTAGCGAAGGGTAGCTCGAGCTCCTACAATGAGCAGTTCTTC. The encoded protein is CASSLAKGSSSSYNEQFF.

This clonotype was seen at least ten times. The chain uses TRBV19 and TRBJ1-1, with D uncertain. Trimming stripped 3 bases from V and 7 bases from J, with 6 bases between. This CDR3 comprises 11 residues. Per germline, CDR1 LNHDA and CDR2 SQIVND (reference sequence). CDR3 in amino acids: CASSIWGEAFF. In DNA form, the CDR3 reads TGTGCCAGTAGTATTTGGGGTGAAGCTTTCTTT.

This clonotype was recorded a few times. The chain is built from TRBV4-3 and TRBJ2-1; no reliable D call. CDR1 and CDR2 (germline): LGHNA, YSLEER. Trimming removed 1 base from V and 6 bases from J, with 10 bases in between. This CDR3 has 14 amino acids. CDR3 DNA sequence: TGCGCCAGCAGCCAAGGATGGAGAAGCAATGAGCAGTTCTTC. It encodes CASSQGWRSNEQFF.

The gene calls are TRBV7-9 and TRBJ2-1; D ambiguous. V was shortened by 1 base and J by 5 bases, with 3 bases between the two germline ends. Per germline, CDR1 SEHNR and CDR2 FQNEAQ (reference sequence). CDR3 size: 12 residues. The CDR3 bases are TGTGCCAGCAGCTTAGAGGACAATGAGCAGTTCTTC. Translating gives CASSLEDNEQFF.

The chain recombines TRBV6-1 with TRBJ1-5; 7 positions match TRBD1. The CDR3 length is 13 residues. J gave up 4 bases and V 8 bases, and 5 bases lay outside the gene matches. Germline assignment: CDR1 MNHNS and CDR2 SASEGT. This CDR3 is CASWNRGNQPQHF. The CDR3 DNA follows: TGTGCCAGCTGGAACAGGGGTAATCAGCCCCAGCATTTT.

This clonotype occurred many times. The rearrangement links TRBV19 to TRBJ1-5; D perhaps matches TRBD1 (5 bases). This CDR3 is built from 14 residues. Trimming stripped 3 bases from V and 7 bases from J, with 13 bases between. Germline CDR1 is LNHDA and CDR2 is SQIVND (reference sequence). CDR3 in DNA: TGTGCCAGTAGTATGCCGGGACGATCACAGCCCCAGCATTTT. Translating it yields CASSMPGRSQPQHF.

Many counts were recorded for this clonotype. The CDR3 DNA reads TGTGCCAGCAGTTTCTTGCGGGAGTTGCGGTTCTTC. Amino acid sequence: CASSFLRELRFF. The V gene is TRBV12-3 or TRBV12-4, the J gene TRBJ2-1; 7 nucleotides agree with TRBD2. The CDR3 has 12 amino acids. V shed 3 bases and J 15 bases; nucleotides not matched to a gene: 8.

V gene TRBV20-1 combines with J gene TRBJ2-5; TRBD2 matches 11 bases. This CDR3 contains 15 residues. Germline V gives CDR1 DFQATT, CDR2 SNEGSKA (reference sequence). The J segment lost 3 bases and the V segment lost 2 bases, leaving 5 bases of the junction unmatched. The CDR3 sequence is CSARPIAGGEETQYF. The CDR3 DNA reads TGCAGTGCTAGACCTATAGCGGGAGGGGAAGAGACCCAGTACTTC.

This clonotype has ten or more counts. CDR3 in amino acids: CASSYVASDGEQFF. The CDR3 bases are TGTGCCAGCAGTTACGTGGCTAGCGATGGTGAGCAGTTCTTC. The chain uses TRBV6-2 or TRBV6-3 and TRBJ2-1, with a weak D call TRBD2 (6 bases). The CDR3 spans 14 residues. Germline V gene sequence: CDR1 MNHEY, CDR2 SVGEGT. The ends were cut back, 2 bases at V and 9 bases at J, with 14 bases in the middle.

This clonotype was picked up many times. The chain has TRBV24-1 and TRBJ2-1; 8 bases are a match to TRBD2. The V and J ends lost 5 bases and 9 bases, in that order; junction bases with no gene match: 26. Germline V gene data show CDR1 as KGHDR and CDR2 as SFDVKD. This CDR3 contains 20 residues. For the CDR3, the DNA is TGTGCCACCAGTGCCCGGGGGCTCCGGACCCTAGCGGGCCCCTTTGGTGAGCAGTTCTTC. This sequence encodes CATSARGLRTLAGPFGEQFF.

The chain employs TRBV28 and TRBJ2-7; 10 bases align to TRBD1. V dropped 6 bases and J dropped 3; count of bases not matched to a gene: 8. Germline V CDR1 and CDR2: MDHEN, SYDVKM. The CDR3 runs 15 residues. CDR3 sequence (DNA): TGTGCCAGCAGCCCGGGGACAGGGGAATTCTACGAGCAGTACTTC. Protein: CASSPGTGEFYEQYF.

In its sample, this clonotype was seen many times. V is TRBV7-2 and J is TRBJ1-6; 8 nucleotides align to TRBD1. Trimming at V came to 5 bases and at J to 9 bases, leaving 6 bases not matched to a gene. CDR1 is SGHTA and CDR2 is FQGNSA in the germline V gene. The CDR3 sequence is 14 residues long. The CDR3 is CASSLTGDGSPLHF. The CDR3 DNA is TGTGCCAGCAGCCTGACAGGGGATGGTTCACCCCTCCACTTT.

This clonotype has ten or more counts. CDR3 in amino acids: CASRPSGREGDEQFF. For the CDR3, the DNA is TGTGCCAGCAGGCCTTCCGGGCGGGAGGGCGATGAGCAGTTCTTC. The V and J genes are TRBV28 and TRBJ2-1; 9 nucleotides match TRBD2. Per germline, CDR1 MDHEN and CDR2 SYDVKM. The CDR3 is 15 amino acids. With 6 bases clipped from V and 8 bases from J, the junction kept 11 bases outside the gene matches.

This clonotype is a singleton in its sample. Possible read error: a much larger clone is one base away. The rearrangement links TRBV7-9 to TRBJ2-7; D is perhaps TRBD1 or TRBD2 (5 bases each). This CDR3 region has 14 residues. Per germline, CDR1 SEHNR and CDR2 FQNEAQ (reference sequence). The CDR3 DNA reads as TGTGCCAGCAACTTAGTCCGGGACCCGACCAGACAGTACTTC. This gives the protein CASNLVRDPTRQYF.

In its sample, this clonotype was seen a few times. The chain joins TRBV10-3 to TRBJ2-1; 10 bases align to TRBD2. There are 16 residues in the CDR3. V shed 3 bases and J 4 bases; nucleotides not matched to a gene: 6. Germline CDR1 is ENHRY and CDR2 is SYGVKD. The DNA of the CDR3 is TGTGCCATCAGTGAAGGAGCGGGAGGGTCTTACAATGAGCAGTTCTTC. This gives the protein CAISEGAGGSYNEQFF.

This clonotype was seen only a few times. The chain recombines TRBV7-9 with TRBJ1-1; TRBD1 is a possible D gene (5 bases). V shed 5 bases and J shed 6 bases, with 19 bases lying between them. The CDR3 spans 15 residues. Looked up from germline, CDR1 is SEHNR and CDR2 is FQNEAQ (reference sequence). This CDR3 is CASSPNDSRDAEAFF. CDR3 in DNA: TGTGCCAGCAGCCCTAACGACAGTCGAGACGCTGAAGCTTTCTTT. The full variable domain, in which reference TRBV7-9 and TRBJ1-1 provide the parts outside the CDR3, is DTGVSQNPRHKITKRGQNVTFRCDPISEHNRLYWYRQTLGQGPEFLTYFQNEAQLEKSRLLSDRFSAERPKGSFSTLEIQRTEQGDSAMYLCASSPNDSRDAEAFFGQGTRLTVV.

This clonotype was seen a few times. This chain connects TRBV29-1 to TRBJ2-3; D is perhaps TRBD1 (5 bases). Germline assignment: CDR1 SQVTM and CDR2 ANQGSEA. The CDR3 is 13 amino acids. V shed 7 bases and J shed 0 bases, with 11 bases lying between them. The CDR3 DNA sequence: TGCAGCGCCGGACACCGGAGCACAGATACGCAGTATTTT. As protein: CSAGHRSTDTQYF.

The table lists this clonotype with a few counts. The chain combines TRBV24-1 with TRBJ2-2, with TRBD2 matching 10 bases. The CDR3 length is 17 residues. The germline gives CDR1 KGHDR, CDR2 SFDVKD. Trimming took 4 bases from V and 2 from J; bases not matched to a gene: 6. The CDR3 sequence is CATSERTSGINTGELFF. In DNA form, the CDR3 reads TGTGCCACCAGTGAGCGTACTAGCGGGATAAACACCGGGGAGCTGTTTTTT.

This clonotype appeared many times. Here the CDR3 DNA reads TGTGCCAGCAGTCCCAGACAGAACTATGGCTACACCTTC. This sequence encodes CASSPRQNYGYTF. This chain uses TRBV12-3 or TRBV12-4 with TRBJ1-2, with D possibly TRBD1 on 5 matching bases. This CDR3 contains 13 residues. Trimming removed 5 bases from V and 2 bases from J, with 9 bases in between.

This clonotype was found a few times. The chain joins TRBV29-1 to TRBJ2-5; D tentatively reads TRBD1 or TRBD2 (5 bases each). Germline lookup yields CDR1 SQVTM and CDR2 ANQGSEA. Trimming took off 6 bases at V and 5 bases at J, with 10 bases between the two ends. The CDR3 totals 11 residues. The CDR3 protein is CSVWGMETQYF. The CDR3 DNA reads as TGCAGCGTGTGGGGGATGGAGACCCAGTACTTC.

Ten or more counts support this clonotype. The DNA of the CDR3 is TGTGCCAGCAGCTTAGAGTGGGGCGAGTCCTACGAGCAGTACGTC. The encoded protein is CASSLEWGESYEQYV. V is TRBV7-2 and J is TRBJ2-7, with D maybe TRBD1 (5 bases). V was cut by 1 base and J by 1 base, with 11 bases left in between. This CDR3 has 15 residues. Germline lookup yields CDR1 SGHTA and CDR2 FQGNSA.

The chain has TRBV19 and TRBJ2-5; D unclear. From germline, CDR1 is LNHDA and CDR2 SQIVND (reference sequence). The V and J ends lost 6 bases and 6 bases respectively, with 14 bases between them. The CDR3 sequence is 13 residues long. The CDR3 nucleotides are TGTGCCAGTAGCTTTTCTGGTGGAAAGACCCAGTACTTC. Its translation: CASSFSGGKTQYF.

This clonotype has ten or more counts. DNA for the CDR3: TGTGCCATCAGTGAGTCAAGACCCCAAACTTTCATCGGTGAAGCTTTCTTT. Protein product: CAISESRPQTFIGEAFF. This chain links TRBV10-3 with TRBJ1-1, with D unclear. The CDR3 is 17 residues long. The V and J ends lost 0 bases and 7 bases respectively, with 21 bases between them. Germline assignment: CDR1 ENHRY and CDR2 SYGVKD.

There are a few counts of this clonotype. The gene calls are TRBV7-2 and TRBJ1-1; 7 bases align to TRBD1. The V segment lost 6 bases and the J segment 0 bases; nucleotides outside the gene matches: 13. This CDR3 spans 17 amino acids. Germline assignment: CDR1 SGHTA and CDR2 FQGNSA. As DNA, the CDR3 is TGTGCCAGCAGGGTCTCGAGCTTAAGGGGGCTGAACACTGAAGCTTTCTTT. This translates into CASRVSSLRGLNTEAFF.

Many counts were recorded for this clonotype. The chain is built from TRBV7-2 and TRBJ2-6, with D uncertain. The CDR3 length is 15 residues. V lost 5 bases and J lost 2, with 10 bases in between. From germline, CDR1 is SGHTA and CDR2 FQGNSA. Written as DNA, the CDR3 is TGTGCCAGCAGCCCCCCCCGCACTGGGGCCAACGTCCTGACTTTC. It specifies CASSPPRTGANVLTF.